These 26 T cell receptor beta chains share one sample of origin, sequenced in a study of technical replicates of blood from several donors. The repertoire was sequenced with immunoSEQ multiplex PCR; TCRdb's copy has only in-frame clones and lacks some. The sample includes 75,000 to 95,000 clones, around 91% seen only once; the top ten take roughly 0.41%. Specimen: T cells isolated from PBMCs. The receptor set was obtained from a human donor in good health.

This clone was seen once. This rearrangement joins TRBV28 to TRBJ2-3; D perhaps matches TRBD1 (5 bases). The CDR3 consists of 18 residues. Germline CDR1 is MDHEN and CDR2 is SYDVKM. Trimming pared 3 bases from V and 0 bases from J, leaving 19 bases between. This CDR3 is CASSFVGESPPSTDTQYF. The DNA for the CDR3 is TGTGCCAGCAGTTTTGTAGGGGAATCCCCTCCTAGCACAGATACGCAGTATTTT.

This chain joins TRBV14 and TRBJ2-1; D is undetermined. CDR1 and CDR2 from the germline V gene are SGHDN and FVKESK. The CDR3 extends over 14 amino acids. Trimming removed 0 bases from V and 7 bases from J, with 10 bases in between. Here the CDR3 reads CASSQELSFNEQFF. In DNA, the CDR3 is TGTGCCAGCAGCCAAGAGTTATCGTTTAATGAGCAGTTCTTC.

This clone was counted between two and nine times. Other DNA sequences in this sample translate to the same CDR3. This sequence joins TRBV7-2 and TRBJ2-7; D not resolved. The CDR3 has 12 amino acids. The germline gives CDR1 SGHTA, CDR2 FQGNSA. V lost 5 bases to trimming and J lost 3 bases, with 8 bases between them. The CDR3 sequence: CASSPTGYEQYF. The CDR3, as DNA: TGTGCCAGCAGCCCAACGGGCTACGAGCAGTACTTC.

The V and J genes are TRBV7-9 and TRBJ1-4; maybe TRBD1 (5 bases). CDR1 is SEHNR, CDR2 FQNEAQ, per germline (reference sequence). This CDR3 has 14 amino acids. Trimming removed 5 bases from V and 4 bases from J, with 11 bases in between. The CDR3 coding sequence is TGTGCCAGCAGCCCAGACAGATATAATGAAAAACTGTTTTTT. The encoded protein is CASSPDRYNEKLFF.

The rearrangement joins TRBV6-6 to TRBJ2-6; D remains ambiguous. Germline CDR1 is MNHNY and CDR2 is SVGAGI (reference sequence). Trimming removed 6 bases at V and 0 bases at J, with 12 bases between. The CDR3 has 16 residues. As DNA, the CDR3 is TGTGCCAGCAGCCCCCCAACGGTCTCTGGGGCCAACGTCCTGACTTTC. It encodes CASSPPTVSGANVLTF.

Of note for this clone: Mismatch with germline at one junction end may stem from a read error. This chain connects TRBV19 to TRBJ2-7; no clear D. This CDR3 comprises 12 residues. The germline CDR1 and CDR2 sequences are LNHDA and SQIVND (reference sequence). Here the CDR3 DNA reads TGTGCCAGTAGTATTAACTCCCACGAGCAGTACTTC. It yields the protein CASSINSHEQYF.

The rearrangement joins TRBV28 to TRBJ1-4; possible D gene TRBD1, 5 bases. Trimming cost V 7 bases and J 8 bases, with 14 bases left between them. Germline CDR1 and CDR2: MDHEN and SYDVKM. There are 13 residues in the CDR3. CDR3 DNA sequence: TGTGCCAGCACCCAGGGAGGTCGGGAAAAACTGTTTTTT. Its protein is CASTQGGREKLFF.

This clone was picked up one time. The chain links TRBV10-2 to TRBJ2-1; TRBD1 might be the D (6 bases). Germline V gives CDR1 WSHSY, CDR2 SAAADI. The V end was cut by 7 bases, the J end by 7 bases, with 14 bases between. The CDR3 totals 13 residues. CDR3 bases: TGCGCCAGCAAGGGGGTTTACACGAATGAGCAGTTCTTC. Protein product: CASKGVYTNEQFF.

The V gene is TRBV4-3, the J gene TRBJ2-3, with 11 bases lining up with TRBD2. The CDR3 spans 17 residues. J lost 2 bases, V lost 1 base, and 5 bases had no gene match. Germline-derived CDR1 and CDR2 are LGHNA and YSLEER. This chain's CDR3 is CASSQVVAGGYTDTQYF. Written as DNA, the CDR3 is TGCGCCAGCAGCCAAGTAGTAGCGGGAGGGTACACAGATACGCAGTATTTT.

The chain recombines TRBV7-3 with TRBJ2-3; TRBD1 matches at 9 bases. This CDR3 is built from 14 residues. The germline V gene encodes CDR1 SGHTA and CDR2 FQGTGA. V lost 5 bases and J lost 5; bases outside the gene matches: 5. Written as DNA, the CDR3 is TGTGCCAGCAGCAGGGACAGGGTGGAAGATACGCAGTATTTT. Amino acid sequence: CASSRDRVEDTQYF.

This clone was seen just once. The chain combines TRBV10-1 with TRBJ2-3, with D possibly being TRBD2 (5 bases). Germline V gene data show CDR1 as WNHNN and CDR2 as SYGVQD (reference sequence). This CDR3 is built from 14 residues. The V gene lost 3 bases and the J gene lost 2 bases, with 9 bases spanning the gap. CDR3 protein: CASSDQRFTDTQYF. The CDR3 nucleotides are TGCGCCAGCAGTGACCAGCGGTTCACAGATACGCAGTATTTT.

The chain recombines TRBV6-5 with TRBJ1-2; 8 bases align to TRBD1. This CDR3 is 13 amino acids long. Losses at the gene ends were 5 bases for V and 7 bases for J; bases not matched to a gene: 6. The germline CDR1 and CDR2 sequences are MNHEY and SVGAGI. As DNA, the CDR3 is TGTGCCAGCAGTCGACAGGGGAAGACTGGCTACACCTTC. It codes for CASSRQGKTGYTF.

The count of this clone is one. V and J are TRBV7-3 and TRBJ2-5, with 8 bases matching TRBD2. V dropped 5 bases and J dropped 4; count of bases not matched to a gene: 9. Germline loops: CDR1 SGHTA, CDR2 FQGTGA. This CDR3 is 15 amino acids long. The CDR3 sequence: CASSLSTGGRETQYF. CDR3 nucleotides: TGTGCCAGCAGCCTCAGCACGGGGGGGAGAGAGACCCAGTACTTC.

The genes are TRBV11-3 and TRBJ2-1, with 13 bases identical to TRBD2. V lost 5 bases to trimming and J lost 2 bases; unmatched junction nucleotides: 3. This CDR3 contains 16 residues. CDR1 and CDR2 (germline): SGHNT, YENEEA. The CDR3 sequence is CASSLGLAGAYNEQFF. CDR3 sequence (DNA): TGTGCCAGCAGCCTTGGACTAGCGGGAGCCTACAATGAGCAGTTCTTC.

V is TRBV19 and J is TRBJ2-5; 9 bases align to TRBD2. J was trimmed by 4 bases and V by 6 bases; bases with no gene match: 6. This CDR3 has 14 residues. Germline V lookup: CDR1 LNHDA, CDR2 SQIVND (reference sequence). CDR3 DNA: TGTGCCAGTAGGGTAGCGGGAGCGGGAGAGACCCAGTACTTC. Its translation: CASRVAGAGETQYF.

V usage is TRBV9 and J usage is TRBJ1-4; weak D call: TRBD1 (5 bases). V lost 4 bases to trimming and J lost 4 bases, with 20 bases between them. CDR1 SGDLS and CDR2 YYNGEE come from the germline V gene. This CDR3 is built from 17 residues. The CDR3 region is CASSSPWAGSLNEKLFF. In nucleotides, the CDR3 is TGTGCCAGCAGCTCCCCTTGGGCAGGGTCTCTTAATGAAAAACTGTTTTTT.

This sequence joins TRBV19 and TRBJ2-7; perhaps TRBD2 as D (5 bases). The V gene lost 2 bases and the J gene lost 0 bases, with 8 bases spanning the gap. The CDR3 extends over 14 amino acids. Per germline, CDR1 LNHDA and CDR2 SQIVND (reference sequence). In nucleotides, the CDR3 is TGTGCCAGTAGTATAACGGGGTCCTCCTACGAGCAGTACTTC. This codes for CASSITGSSYEQYF.

This CDR3 is CASSPGTATYGYTF. The CDR3 nucleotides read TGCGCCAGCAGCCCCGGGACAGCCACCTATGGCTACACCTTC. V and J are TRBV5-1 and TRBJ1-2; 7 bases line up with TRBD1. The J segment lost 4 bases and the V segment lost 4 bases, leaving 7 bases of the junction unmatched. Germline V gene data show CDR1 as SGHRS and CDR2 as YFSETQ. The CDR3 runs 14 residues.

The chain combines TRBV5-6 with TRBJ2-2; D unresolved. Per the germline V gene, CDR1 is SGHDT and CDR2 is YYEEEE. The CDR3 is 15 amino acids. Trimming took off 2 bases at V and 1 base at J, with 9 bases between the two ends. The CDR3, as DNA: TGTGCCAGCAGCTTAGCGCAACTGAACACCGGGGAGCTGTTTTTT. This sequence encodes CASSLAQLNTGELFF.

V is TRBV6-6 and J is TRBJ1-1; D may be TRBD1 (5 bases). This CDR3 spans 15 amino acids. V was shortened by 0 bases and J by 5 bases, with 13 bases between the two germline ends. In germline, CDR1 is MNHNY, CDR2 SVGAGI (reference sequence). The CDR3 sequence: CASSYSDGARTEAFF. CDR3 coding DNA: TGTGCCAGCAGTTACTCGGATGGGGCTAGGACTGAAGCTTTCTTT.

The rearrangement uses TRBV4-2 and TRBJ2-3; the match to TRBD2 covers 9 bases. The CDR3 loop spans 15 amino acids. Germline V gene lookup returns CDR1 LGHNA and CDR2 YNFKEQ. J was trimmed by 0 bases and V by 5 bases; bases with no gene match: 3. CDR3 loop: CASSLTSGSTDTQYF. CDR3 in DNA: TGTGCCAGCAGCTTAACTAGCGGGAGCACAGATACGCAGTATTTT.

The chain employs TRBV9 and TRBJ1-5, with 7 bases aligning to TRBD1. This CDR3 spans 14 amino acids. The V gene's germline CDR1 is SGDLS and CDR2 YYNGEE. The V and J ends lost 4 bases and 3 bases, in that order; junction bases with no gene match: 4. The chain's CDR3 is CASSPGQFNQPQHF. The CDR3, as DNA: TGTGCCAGCAGCCCGGGACAGTTCAATCAGCCCCAGCATTTT.

The V gene is TRBV5-1, the J gene TRBJ2-3; TRBD2 matches 14 bases. The ends lost 7 bases at V and 2 bases at J; junction bases unmatched: 15. CDR1 SGHRS and CDR2 YFSETQ come from the germline V gene. CDR3 length equals 19 residues. The CDR3 DNA reads TGCGCCAGCCAGAAAAATACCGGGACTAGCGGGAGAAACACAGATACGCAGTATTTT. It encodes CASQKNTGTSGRNTDTQYF.

With regard to this clone: One end of the junction fails to match germline, which may point to a read error. The J gene is TRBJ1-1, the V gene TRBV5-1; D is possibly TRBD1 (5 bases). The germline V gene encodes CDR1 SGHRS and CDR2 YFSETQ. The CDR3 sequence is 14 residues long. The CDR3 DNA follows: TGCGCCAGCAGCTTAGACAGCATGAACGCTGAAGCTTTCTTT. Translation gives CASSLDSMNAEAFF. The full variable domain, with the rest looked up from reference TRBV5-1 and TRBJ1-1, is KAGVTQTPRYLIKTRGQQVTLSCSPISGHRSVSWYQQTPGQGLQFLFEYFSETQRNKGNFPGRFSGRQFSNSRSEMNVSTLELGDSALYLCASSLDSMNAEAFFGQGTRLTVV.

The chain couples TRBV7-9 to TRBJ2-1; 9 nucleotides align to TRBD1. Germline V gene sequence: CDR1 SEHNR, CDR2 FQNEAQ (reference sequence). The CDR3 spans 15 residues. The V gene end was trimmed by 4 bases and the J gene end by 8 bases; junction bases not matched to a gene: 9. The CDR3 DNA is TGTGCCAGCAGCTCACCGGGACAGGGATACCATGAGCAGTTCTTC. It translates to CASSSPGQGYHEQFF.

This chain joins TRBV18 and TRBJ2-2, with a weak D call TRBD2 (6 bases). V lost 4 bases and J 1 base, leaving 7 bases between the germline ends. The V gene's germline CDR1 is KGHSH and CDR2 LQKENI. The CDR3 runs 14 residues. The CDR3, as DNA: TGTGCCAGCTCACTCGGGGGGAACACCGGGGAGCTGTTTTTT. Translating gives CASSLGGNTGELFF.